Listed here are 3 T cell receptor beta chains from one sample, sequenced in a study of cytomegalovirus exposure and HLA in healthy donors. In the PCR, 60 Vbeta and 13 Jbeta primers were used. The assay was immunoSEQ multiplex PCR, and TCRdb's table has in-frame clones only and misses some. Here the sample spans some 130,000 clones, 65% to 90% being singletons. Sequenced sample: PBMCs. The receptors originated from a male donor in good health and CMV-seropositive.

This chain connects TRBV7-8 to TRBJ2-1, with 7 bases aligning to TRBD2. The CDR3 extends over 13 amino acids. The V and J ends lost 2 bases and 14 bases, in that order; junction bases with no gene match: 9. Germline-derived CDR1 and CDR2 are SGHVS and FQNEAQ. As DNA, the CDR3 is TGTGCCAGCAGCTTACCGGCTAGCGGACTGGAGTTCTTC. Translation gives CASSLPASGLEFF. Full variable domain (rest looked up from reference TRBV7-8 and TRBJ2-1): GAGVSQSPRYKVAKRGQDVALRCDPISGHVSLFWYQQALGQGPEFLTYFQNEAQLDKSGLPSDRFFAERPEGSVSTLKIQRTQQEDSAVYLCASSLPASGLEFFGPGTRLTVL.

The rearrangement joins TRBV2 to TRBJ2-7; 7 positions match TRBD1. In germline, CDR1 is SNHLY, CDR2 FYNNEI. Unmatched junction bases numbered 6, after V lost 4 bases and J lost 3 bases. This CDR3 contains 14 residues. In DNA, the CDR3 is TGTGCCAGCAGTGCGACAGGGCCCTACTACGAGCAGTACTTC. Its protein product is CASSATGPYYEQYF.

The DNA of the CDR3 is TGTGCCACTGTATCCTGGGGCCAGGGCCACGAGCAGTACTTC. It yields the protein CATVSWGQGHEQYF. The chain uses TRBV28 and TRBJ2-7; possible D gene TRBD1, 5 bases. Between the trimmed V and J ends, which lost 10 bases and 5 bases, there was a span of 21 bases. Per germline, CDR1 MDHEN and CDR2 SYDVKM. The CDR3 runs to 14 residues.